The entry below gives a single TCR beta chain sequence along with its context. This receptor's antigen is unknown. Per-base qualities were not stored, and no clone one base away is much larger. This sample stems from a study of T cell changes during pregnancy in multiple sclerosis (dated by TCRdb to about 2019). General notes on the study: In women with multiple sclerosis, the researchers looked at how the T cell repertoire shifted as pregnancy progressed.

The trim is 3 bases for V and 4 bases for J, with a gap of 10 bases between the germline ends. From the cysteine through the phenylalanine, the CDR3 covers 14 amino acids. The only DNA kept is the CDR3, 42 bases in frame from the first base. CDR1 and CDR2 are read off the germline V gene as SGDLS and YYNGEE. The method was the immunoSEQ multiplex PCR assay. TCRdb carries this immuneACCESS record with in-frame sequences only. Its versions omit some clonotypes, under half of them owing to an unresolved V gene in the studies checked, with the rest unexplained. Recorded for this sample are tens of thousands of clones; over 80% of them occurred a single time. The top ten clonotypes cover just over 2% of the sample.

This chain joins TRBV9 to TRBJ2-2; a tentative D call is TRBD1 (6 bases match). The sequence was obtained from a female donor with multiple sclerosis, enrolled in a pregnancy study. The specimen was peripheral blood, collected after pregnancy. The CDR3: CASSGGHFTGELFF. The nucleotides read TGTGCCAGCAGCGGGGGACACTTCACCGGGGAGCTGTTTTTT. Where the CDR3 stops, the reference TRBV9 and TRBJ2-2 genes take over; the full variable domain is DSGVTQTPKHLITATGQRVTLRCSPRSGDLSVYWYQQSLDQGLQFLIQYYNGEERAKGNILERFSAQQFPDLHSELNLSSLELGDSALYFCASSGGHFTGELFFGEGSRLTVL.